One T cell receptor beta chain is described in this entry. V shed 2 bases and J shed 0 bases, with 10 bases lying between them. CDR1 is MNHNS, CDR2 SASEGT, per germline. There are 16 residues in the CDR3. The sample belongs to a study of blood T cell repertoires in COVID-19. About the research overall: PBMCs, B-cell-depleted T cells, or T cells were the source of the cDNA or gDNA that made up the material.

Clones were sequenced by immunoSEQ multiplex PCR, and TCRdb holds only the in-frame ones, with some missing. The sample contains over 60,000 clones, about 88% of which appear only once. Sequencing input: peripheral blood. This chain links TRBV6-1 with TRBJ2-2, with D hard to call. The TCR sequence derives from a man between 60 and 75 years old with acute or convalescent COVID-19. CDR3 DNA sequence: TGTGCCAGCAGTGAACAGGCAGCCCCGAACACCGGGGAGCTGTTTTTT. Its protein product is CASSEQAAPNTGELFF.